This T cell receptor beta chain came from a study of monozygotic twins with cystic fibrosis. Germline-derived CDR1 and CDR2 are ENHRY and SYGVKD. CDR3 length equals 13 residues. V was pared by 9 bases and J by 4 bases, with 7 bases of the junction left unmatched. Assay used: immunoSEQ multiplex PCR; TCRdb lists only in-frame clones, some missing. The data contain around 20,000 clones, around nine tenths of them singletons. The receptor's source is a woman in her 30s with cystic fibrosis. This sequence joins TRBV10-3 and TRBJ2-7, with 9 positions matching TRBD1. The material sequenced was blood. For the CDR3, the DNA is TGTGCCATAGCACCGGGACAGGGTTACGAGCAGTACTTC. This gives the protein CAIAPGQGYEQYF.